This T cell receptor beta chain was sequenced during a study of regulatory T cells in long-lasting Graves disease. Points from the study as a whole: Those with persistent Graves' had less TCR diversity than newly diagnosed patients.

Libraries of TCR beta came from iRepertoire HTBI primers plus Arm-PCR of CDR3 regions. TCRdb re-derived calls from the multiplex PCR reads in MiXCR, one entry per CDR3 protein. The data show hundreds of thousands of distinct CDR3 sequences, 16% seen once. Remarks on this clonotype: What it binds is unknown.

Time point specified: newly diagnosed GD, antithyroid drugs for less than 3 months. Scientists built the TCR library using RNA that was extracted from PBMCs. Germline assignment: CDR1 MNHGY and CDR2 SVAAGI. This CDR3 has 16 residues. Trimming cost V 3 bases and J 1 base, with 15 bases left between them. The sample was also reused in another study, on T cells in Graves' hyperthyroidism and ophthalmopathy. That investigation notes: The authors' 13 V-J model separated ophthalmopathy from stable hyperthyroidism.

Specimen: peripheral blood mononuclear cells (PBMCs), collected at new diagnosis, from a patient treated with antithyroid drugs. The gene calls are TRBV6-9 and TRBJ2-5; maybe TRBD1 (5 bases). The receptor was isolated from a woman in her thirties with Graves disease. Written as DNA, the CDR3 is TGTGCCAGCAGTTACGGAAGGGGATTTGGCCAAGAGACCCAGTACTTC. Translated: CASSYGRGFGQETQYF.